This TCR beta chain derives from a study of blood T cell repertoires in COVID-19. Across the whole study: Specimens from acute and convalescent COVID-19 originated in the United States, Italy and Spain. In each case, the material was cDNA or gDNA derived from T cells, B-cell-depleted T cells, or PBMCs.

Trimming shortened V by 0 bases and J by 1 base, and 12 bases separated the two germline ends. Germline values: CDR1 MGHRA, CDR2 YSYEKL. The CDR3 length is 16 residues. Methods used by the authors: Amplifying reference gene primers gave estimates of nucleated cell counts. Libraries were prepared by immunoSEQ multiplex PCR; TCRdb keeps only in-frame clonotypes and omits some of them. Clone size and V and J calls were adopted from that table, with D and trimming inferred from the DNA. The sample carries fewer than 350,000 clones, roughly 90% recorded once. V is TRBV4-1 and J is TRBJ1-2, with D perhaps matching TRBD1 (6 bases). Sequencing was done on a sample of peripheral blood. This TCR was sampled from a man between 18 and 29 years old with active or convalescent COVID-19. CDR3 region: CASSQDKQGLNYGYTF. As DNA, the CDR3 is TGCGCCAGCAGCCAAGATAAACAGGGCCTTAACTATGGCTACACCTTC.